The 26 T cell receptor beta chains below all came from one sample that was sequenced in a study of response to subunit inactivated influenza vaccine. TCRdb redid the calling of the RT-PCR reads with MiXCR, one entry per CDR3 protein. Altogether roughly 650,000 distinct CDR3 sequences are present, approximately 15% being singletons, with the ten largest covering under 14%. The source material was PBMCs from blood, sampled 12 days after vaccination. The origin of the receptors is a man aged 50 or older who received an inactivated influenza vaccine.

This rearrangement joins TRBV7-2 to TRBJ2-5; 10 bases match TRBD2. Unmatched junction bases numbered 13, after V lost 2 bases and J lost 7 bases. CDR1 is SGHTA, CDR2 FQGNSA, per germline. The length of the CDR3 is 17 residues. The CDR3 DNA reads TGTGCCAGCAGCTTAAGTTTCAGCGGGGGGGTAGGTTGGACCCAGTACTTC. It yields the protein CASSLSFSGGVGWTQYF.

This clonotype was seen ten or more times. This chain connects TRBV5-1 to TRBJ2-5; TRBD2 aligns across 8 bases. The CDR3 runs 14 residues. V shed 7 bases, J shed 1 base, and the junction held 6 bases outside the gene matches. CDR1 and CDR2 from the germline V gene are SGHRS and YFSETQ. The CDR3 here is CASSSGSSQETQYF. CDR3 sequence (DNA): TGCGCCAGCTCAAGCGGGAGCTCCCAAGAGACCCAGTACTTC.

This clonotype was detected only a few times. The V gene is TRBV7-9, the J gene TRBJ2-3; 9 nucleotides agree with TRBD2. The CDR3 covers 17 residues. Germline CDR1 is SEHNR and CDR2 is FQNEAQ (reference sequence). V gave up 3 bases and J gave up 0 bases; unmatched junction bases: 7. Here the CDR3 reads CASSLLSGSPSTDTQYF. CDR3 bases: TGTGCCAGCAGCTTGCTTAGCGGGAGCCCCAGCACAGATACGCAGTATTTT.

The rearrangement uses TRBV5-1 and TRBJ1-2; D may be TRBD1 (6 bases). This CDR3 contains 14 residues. The V gene's germline CDR1 is SGHRS and CDR2 YFSETQ. The V and J ends lost 0 bases and 4 bases respectively, with 10 bases between them. CDR3 nucleotide sequence: TGCGCCAGCAGCTTGGGAGGGACATCCTATGGCTACACCTTC. Encoded protein: CASSLGGTSYGYTF.

This clonotype was picked up a small number of times. The chain joins TRBV27 to TRBJ2-7, with 11 bases that match TRBD2. The CDR3 extends over 15 amino acids. Looked up from germline, CDR1 is MNHEY and CDR2 is SMNVEV (reference sequence). Germline trimming cut 5 bases from V and 6 bases from J; bases unmatched to any gene: 9. DNA of the CDR3: TGTGCCAGCAGTCCCGGGACTAGCGGCACCGTCGAGCAGTACTTC. Its protein is CASSPGTSGTVEQYF.

This clonotype showed up many times. The V gene is TRBV5-1, the J gene TRBJ2-7; D remains ambiguous. This CDR3 is 14 amino acids long. CDR1 SGHRS and CDR2 YFSETQ come from the germline V gene. Trimming cost V 0 bases and J 3 bases, with 10 bases left between them. CDR3 loop: CASSLERNNYEQYF. As DNA, the CDR3 is TGCGCCAGCAGCTTGGAACGTAATAACTACGAGCAGTACTTC. The whole variable domain, remainder taken from reference TRBV5-1 and TRBJ2-7, is KAGVTQTPRYLIKTRGQQVTLSCSPISGHRSVSWYQQTPGQGLQFLFEYFSETQRNKGNFPGRFSGRQFSNSRSEMNVSTLELGDSALYLCASSLERNNYEQYFGPGTRLTVT.

With respect to this clonotype: This may stem from a read error, because a much larger clone lies one nucleotide away. The rearrangement joins TRBV29-1 to TRBJ1-1; the D is unclear. Germline V CDR1 and CDR2: SQVTM, ANQGSEA. V was shortened by 4 bases and J by 1 base, with 4 bases between the two germline ends. The CDR3 length is 11 residues. In nucleotides, the CDR3 is TGCAGCGTTGCAGAGAACACTGAAGCTTTCTTT. It yields the protein CSVAENTEAFF.

In this sample, this clonotype turned up many times. This chain uses TRBV7-9 with TRBJ1-1; D is unclear. From germline, CDR1 is SEHNR and CDR2 FQNEAQ (reference sequence). The CDR3 is made up of 13 amino acids. Trimming pared 3 bases from V and 1 base from J, leaving 6 bases between. CDR3 sequence reads: CASSFPGNTEAFF. DNA for the CDR3: TGTGCCAGCAGCTTCCCGGGGAACACTGAAGCTTTCTTT.

This clonotype has a count of ten or more. This chain links TRBV6-6 with TRBJ2-2; D unresolved. The germline V and J ends were trimmed by 6 bases and 1 base, with 6 bases remaining between them. This CDR3 has 13 amino acids. From germline, CDR1 is MNHNY and CDR2 SVGAGI (reference sequence). CDR3 sequence reads: CASSRRNTGELFF. DNA for the CDR3: TGTGCCAGCAGCCGCAGGAACACCGGGGAGCTGTTTTTT.

This clonotype was observed a handful of times. The chain joins TRBV10-3 to TRBJ2-7; D is possibly TRBD2 (5 bases). CDR3 length equals 11 residues. V was trimmed by 6 bases and J by 6 bases, leaving 9 bases between them. Germline-derived CDR1 and CDR2 are ENHRY and SYGVKD. CDR3 sequence: CAISERSEQYF. The CDR3 DNA sequence: TGTGCCATCAGCGAGCGGAGCGAGCAGTACTTC.

The J gene is TRBJ2-2, the V gene TRBV10-3; 7 bases align to TRBD1. This CDR3 region has 16 residues. J lost 3 bases, V lost 3 bases, and 7 bases had no gene match. Germline values: CDR1 ENHRY, CDR2 SYGVKD. The CDR3 sequence: CAISDHTGADTGELFF. The CDR3 DNA sequence: TGTGCCATCAGTGATCACACAGGGGCGGACACCGGGGAGCTGTTTTTT.

This clonotype showed up just a few times. The chain carries TRBV12-3 or TRBV12-4 and TRBJ1-1; D is perhaps TRBD1 (5 bases). This CDR3 has 12 residues. Trimming removed 6 bases from V and 6 bases from J, with 11 bases in between. The CDR3 loop is CASRQVRSEAFF. The CDR3 DNA reads TGTGCCAGCAGACAGGTGCGATCTGAAGCTTTCTTT.

The rearrangement joins TRBV5-5 to TRBJ2-4; 8 nucleotides agree with TRBD1. The CDR3 is made up of 15 amino acids. Germline V lookup: CDR1 SGHKS, CDR2 YYEKEE (reference sequence). J lost 0 bases, V lost 6 bases, and 5 bases had no gene match. The CDR3 sequence is CASTQDRAAKNIQYF. The CDR3 DNA is TGTGCCAGCACTCAGGACAGGGCAGCCAAAAACATTCAGTACTTC.

The sample holds a few counts of this clonotype. This chain joins TRBV7-2 and TRBJ2-3, with 8 nucleotides matching TRBD2. After removal of 5 bases from V and 4 bases from J, the junction contained 11 bases not matched to a gene. The V gene's germline CDR1 is SGHTA and CDR2 FQGNSA. CDR3 length equals 16 residues. CDR3 residues: CASSTMGAGVSDTQYF. In nucleotides, the CDR3 is TGTGCCAGCAGCACGATGGGAGCGGGAGTATCAGATACGCAGTATTTT. Looking up the rest from reference TRBV7-2 and TRBJ2-3 gives the full variable domain: GAGVSQSPSNKVTEKGKDVELRCDPISGHTALYWYRQSLGQGLEFLIYFQGNSAPDKSGLPSDRFSAERTGGSVSTLTIQRTQQEDSAVYLCASSTMGAGVSDTQYFGPGTRLTVL.

The V and J genes are TRBV5-1 and TRBJ1-3; D not resolved. Deletions cut 5 bases from V and 0 bases from J, with 9 bases between. The germline V gene encodes CDR1 SGHRS and CDR2 YFSETQ. The CDR3 is 14 amino acids. The CDR3 sequence: CASSSDGSGNTIYF. The CDR3 region has the DNA TGCGCCAGCAGTTCCGACGGCTCTGGAAACACCATATATTTT.

This clonotype was counted only a few times. V and J are TRBV14 and TRBJ1-3; 7 bases map to TRBD1. Looked up from germline, CDR1 is SGHDN and CDR2 is FVKESK. There are 15 residues in the CDR3. The V and J ends lost 6 bases and 2 bases, in that order; junction bases with no gene match: 7. The DNA of the CDR3 is TGTGCCAGCAGTCCCGGGACAGAGGCTGGAAACACCATATATTTT. Its translation is CASSPGTEAGNTIYF. The full variable domain, in which reference TRBV14 and TRBJ1-3 provide the parts outside the CDR3, is EAGVTQFPSHSVIEKGQTVTLRCDPISGHDNLYWYRRVMGKEIKFLLHFVKESKQDESGMPNNRFLAERTGGTYSTLKVQPAELEDSGVYFCASSPGTEAGNTIYFGEGSWLTVV.

The V call is TRBV15, the J call TRBJ2-3, with D possibly being TRBD1 or TRBD2 (5 bases each). This CDR3 contains 16 residues. V dropped 0 bases and J dropped 0 bases, with 10 bases sitting between them. Germline V lookup: CDR1 LNHNV, CDR2 YYDKDF (reference sequence). The CDR3: CATSRDKGTSTDTQYF. In nucleotides, the CDR3 is TGTGCCACCAGCAGAGATAAGGGGACGAGCACAGATACGCAGTATTTT.

This clonotype occurred a few times. This chain links TRBV20-1 with TRBJ2-1; 9 bases agree with TRBD2. Trimming at V came to 5 bases and at J to 4 bases, leaving 6 bases not matched to a gene. In germline, CDR1 is DFQATT, CDR2 SNEGSKA (reference sequence). This CDR3 has 14 amino acids. CDR3 sequence (DNA): TGCAGTGCTCCCCAGCGGGAGGCGTACAATGAGCAGTTCTTC. Protein sequence: CSAPQREAYNEQFF.

The chain combines TRBV11-2 with TRBJ2-1, with a possible D match to TRBD1 (5 bases). The CDR3 covers 16 residues. V was pared by 4 bases and J by 5 bases, with 18 bases between. Germline values: CDR1 SGHAT, CDR2 FQNNGV. CDR3 bases: TGTGCCAGCAGCTCCACCTCAGGGTTGTTCGACAATGAGCAGTTCTTC. Translating gives CASSSTSGLFDNEQFF.

This clonotype was detected ten times or more. The rearrangement uses TRBV5-1 and TRBJ2-1; no clear D gene. This CDR3 region has 15 residues. Looked up from germline, CDR1 is SGHRS and CDR2 is YFSETQ. The V end lost 4 bases, the J end lost 0 bases, and 11 bases lay between the germline ends. The DNA for the CDR3 is TGCGCCAGCAGCCGGTCGGTCCTCTCCTACAATGAGCAGTTCTTC. Amino acids: CASSRSVLSYNEQFF.

The chain uses TRBV4-2 and TRBJ2-3; D may be TRBD1 or TRBD2 (7 bases each). V lost 1 base and J 2 bases, leaving 13 bases between the germline ends. CDR1 and CDR2 (germline): LGHNA, YNFKEQ. CDR3 length: 16 residues. CDR3 in DNA: TGTGCCAGCAGCCAAGTGGGAGGGGGCCTCACAGATACGCAGTATTTT. Translation: CASSQVGGGLTDTQYF.

This clonotype turned up a few times. This chain joins TRBV5-8 and TRBJ1-2, with TRBD1 matching over 8 bases. Germline CDR1 SGHTS, CDR2 YDEGEE. The CDR3 is 15 amino acids. The V segment lost 4 bases and the J segment 2 bases; nucleotides outside the gene matches: 7. Written as DNA, the CDR3 is TGTGCCAGCAGCCAGTTGGACAGGGAGAACTATGGCTACACCTTC. It codes for CASSQLDRENYGYTF.

This clonotype was counted between two and nine times. The chain links TRBV7-2 to TRBJ1-4; TRBD1 might be the D (5 bases). V lost 1 base and J 7 bases, leaving 10 bases between the germline ends. The CDR3 has 14 residues. Germline CDR1 reads SGHTA; CDR2 reads FQGNSA. CDR3 region: CASSLVGEREKLFF. In nucleotides, the CDR3 is TGTGCCAGCAGCTTAGTAGGGGAGCGTGAAAAACTGTTTTTT. The full variable domain, its missing parts supplied by reference TRBV7-2 and TRBJ1-4, is GAGVSQSPSNKVTEKGKDVELRCDPISGHTALYWYRQSLGQGLEFLIYFQGNSAPDKSGLPSDRFSAERTGGSVSTLTIQRTQQEDSAVYLCASSLVGEREKLFFGSGTQLSVL.

This clonotype was counted only a few times. The chain uses TRBV7-2 and TRBJ2-1, with D perhaps TRBD2 (5 bases). The ends were cut back, 5 bases at V and 0 bases at J, with 14 bases in the middle. The CDR3 sequence is 16 residues long. The germline V gene encodes CDR1 SGHTA and CDR2 FQGNSA. CDR3 residues: CASSQRSGSSYNEQFF. The CDR3, as DNA: TGTGCCAGCAGCCAAAGGAGCGGAAGCTCCTACAATGAGCAGTTCTTC.

CDR3 nucleotide sequence: TGCGCCAGCAGCTTCATGGCAGGGTCTGGGGCCAACGTCCTGACTTTC. Its protein is CASSFMAGSGANVLTF. J is TRBJ2-6 and V is TRBV5-1, with D possibly matching TRBD1 (5 bases). Germline lookup yields CDR1 SGHRS and CDR2 YFSETQ. The CDR3 extends over 16 amino acids. Trimming stripped 2 bases from V and 1 base from J, with 10 bases between.

The chain links TRBV15 to TRBJ2-1; 8 positions agree with TRBD1. Germline V gives CDR1 LNHNV, CDR2 YYDKDF (reference sequence). The CDR3 has 14 amino acids. V dropped 1 base and J dropped 7; count of bases not matched to a gene: 3. CDR3 sequence: CATSRVRQGNEQFF. The DNA for the CDR3 is TGTGCCACCAGCAGAGTCAGACAGGGGAATGAGCAGTTCTTC.